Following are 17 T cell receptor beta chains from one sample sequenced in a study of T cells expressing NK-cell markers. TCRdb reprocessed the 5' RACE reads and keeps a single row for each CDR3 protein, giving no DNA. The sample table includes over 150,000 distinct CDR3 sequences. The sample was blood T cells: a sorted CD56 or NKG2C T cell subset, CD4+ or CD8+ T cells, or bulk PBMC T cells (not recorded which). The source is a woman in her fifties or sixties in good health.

CDR3 region: CASSDSIYNEQFF. V is TRBV6-5 and J is TRBJ2-1. This CDR3 has 13 amino acids. Per the germline V gene, CDR1 is MNHEY and CDR2 is SVGAGI.

CDR3 protein: CASSVARDSGTDTQYF. V and J are TRBV9 and TRBJ2-3. Germline CDR1 and CDR2: SGDLS and YYNGEE. The CDR3 extends over 16 amino acids.

The CDR3 reads CASSGQIAGVRSDTQYF. The chain links TRBV6-2 or TRBV6-3 to TRBJ2-3; there is no DNA to check the TCRdb D call of TRBD2. This CDR3 is 17 amino acids long. Germline CDR1 MNHEY, CDR2 SVGEGT.

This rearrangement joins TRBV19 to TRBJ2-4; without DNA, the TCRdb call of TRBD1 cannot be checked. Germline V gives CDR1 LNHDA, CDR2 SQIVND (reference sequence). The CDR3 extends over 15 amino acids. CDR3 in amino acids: CASSIPTGQGDIQYF. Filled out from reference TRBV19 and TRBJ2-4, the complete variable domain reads DGGITQSPKYLFRKEGQNVTLSCEQNLNHDAMYWYRQDPGQGLRLIYYSQIVNDFQKGDIAEGYSVSREKKESFPLTVTSAQKNPTAFYLCASSIPTGQGDIQYFGAGTRLSVL.

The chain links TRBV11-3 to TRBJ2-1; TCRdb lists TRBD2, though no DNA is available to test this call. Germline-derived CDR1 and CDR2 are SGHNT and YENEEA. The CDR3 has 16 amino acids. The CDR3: CASSKTTSGSSLEQFF. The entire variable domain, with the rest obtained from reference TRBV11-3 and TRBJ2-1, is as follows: EAGVVQSPRYKIIEKKQPVAFWCNPISGHNTLYWYLQNLGQGPELLIRYENEEAVDDSQLPKDRFSAERLKGVDSTLKIQPAELGDSAVYLCASSKTTSGSSLEQFFGPGTRLTVL.

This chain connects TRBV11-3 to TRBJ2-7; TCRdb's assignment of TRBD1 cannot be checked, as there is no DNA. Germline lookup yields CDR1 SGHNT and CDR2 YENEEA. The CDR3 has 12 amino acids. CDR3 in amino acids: CASSLGAYEQYF.

CDR3 sequence reads: CASGLYRESPLHF. This chain uses TRBV12-5 with TRBJ1-6. The CDR3 totals 13 residues. Germline V lookup: CDR1 LGHNT, CDR2 FRNRAP.

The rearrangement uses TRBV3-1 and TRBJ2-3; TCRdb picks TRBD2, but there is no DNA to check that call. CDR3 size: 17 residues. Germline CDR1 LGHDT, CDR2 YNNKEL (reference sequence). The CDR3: CASSQDLGLAVGDTQYF.

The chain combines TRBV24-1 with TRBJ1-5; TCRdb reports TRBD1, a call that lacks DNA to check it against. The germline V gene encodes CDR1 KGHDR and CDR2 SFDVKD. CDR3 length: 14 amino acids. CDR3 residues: CATSERGQDQPQHF.

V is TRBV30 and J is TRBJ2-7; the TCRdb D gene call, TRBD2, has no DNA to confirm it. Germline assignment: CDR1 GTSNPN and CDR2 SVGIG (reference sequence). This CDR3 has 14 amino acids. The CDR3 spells CAWSGGLGGDEQYF.

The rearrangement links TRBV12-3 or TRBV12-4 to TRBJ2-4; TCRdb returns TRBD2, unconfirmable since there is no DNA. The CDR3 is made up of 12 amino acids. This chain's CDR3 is CASSLSPNIQYF.

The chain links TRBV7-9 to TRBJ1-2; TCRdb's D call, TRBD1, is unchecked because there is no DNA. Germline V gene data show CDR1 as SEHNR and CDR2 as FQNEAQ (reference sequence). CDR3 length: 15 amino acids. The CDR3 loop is CASSPGAGNGDGYTF.

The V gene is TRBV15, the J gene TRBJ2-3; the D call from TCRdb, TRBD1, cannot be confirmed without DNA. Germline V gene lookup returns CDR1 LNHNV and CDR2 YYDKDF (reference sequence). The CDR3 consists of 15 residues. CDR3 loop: CATSRVGTGADTQYF.

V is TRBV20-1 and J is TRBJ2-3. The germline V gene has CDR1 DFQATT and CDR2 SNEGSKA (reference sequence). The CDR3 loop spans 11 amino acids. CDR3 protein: CSARDAHTQYF.

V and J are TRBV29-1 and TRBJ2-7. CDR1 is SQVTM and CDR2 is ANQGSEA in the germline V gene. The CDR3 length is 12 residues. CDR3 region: CSVAEIPYEQYF.

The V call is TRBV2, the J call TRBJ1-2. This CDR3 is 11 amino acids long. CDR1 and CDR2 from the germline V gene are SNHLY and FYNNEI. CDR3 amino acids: CASATNLGYTF.

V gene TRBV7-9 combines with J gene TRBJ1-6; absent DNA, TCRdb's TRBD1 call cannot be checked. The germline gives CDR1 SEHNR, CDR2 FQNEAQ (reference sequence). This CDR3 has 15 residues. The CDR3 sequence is CASKPGVGTGESLHF.